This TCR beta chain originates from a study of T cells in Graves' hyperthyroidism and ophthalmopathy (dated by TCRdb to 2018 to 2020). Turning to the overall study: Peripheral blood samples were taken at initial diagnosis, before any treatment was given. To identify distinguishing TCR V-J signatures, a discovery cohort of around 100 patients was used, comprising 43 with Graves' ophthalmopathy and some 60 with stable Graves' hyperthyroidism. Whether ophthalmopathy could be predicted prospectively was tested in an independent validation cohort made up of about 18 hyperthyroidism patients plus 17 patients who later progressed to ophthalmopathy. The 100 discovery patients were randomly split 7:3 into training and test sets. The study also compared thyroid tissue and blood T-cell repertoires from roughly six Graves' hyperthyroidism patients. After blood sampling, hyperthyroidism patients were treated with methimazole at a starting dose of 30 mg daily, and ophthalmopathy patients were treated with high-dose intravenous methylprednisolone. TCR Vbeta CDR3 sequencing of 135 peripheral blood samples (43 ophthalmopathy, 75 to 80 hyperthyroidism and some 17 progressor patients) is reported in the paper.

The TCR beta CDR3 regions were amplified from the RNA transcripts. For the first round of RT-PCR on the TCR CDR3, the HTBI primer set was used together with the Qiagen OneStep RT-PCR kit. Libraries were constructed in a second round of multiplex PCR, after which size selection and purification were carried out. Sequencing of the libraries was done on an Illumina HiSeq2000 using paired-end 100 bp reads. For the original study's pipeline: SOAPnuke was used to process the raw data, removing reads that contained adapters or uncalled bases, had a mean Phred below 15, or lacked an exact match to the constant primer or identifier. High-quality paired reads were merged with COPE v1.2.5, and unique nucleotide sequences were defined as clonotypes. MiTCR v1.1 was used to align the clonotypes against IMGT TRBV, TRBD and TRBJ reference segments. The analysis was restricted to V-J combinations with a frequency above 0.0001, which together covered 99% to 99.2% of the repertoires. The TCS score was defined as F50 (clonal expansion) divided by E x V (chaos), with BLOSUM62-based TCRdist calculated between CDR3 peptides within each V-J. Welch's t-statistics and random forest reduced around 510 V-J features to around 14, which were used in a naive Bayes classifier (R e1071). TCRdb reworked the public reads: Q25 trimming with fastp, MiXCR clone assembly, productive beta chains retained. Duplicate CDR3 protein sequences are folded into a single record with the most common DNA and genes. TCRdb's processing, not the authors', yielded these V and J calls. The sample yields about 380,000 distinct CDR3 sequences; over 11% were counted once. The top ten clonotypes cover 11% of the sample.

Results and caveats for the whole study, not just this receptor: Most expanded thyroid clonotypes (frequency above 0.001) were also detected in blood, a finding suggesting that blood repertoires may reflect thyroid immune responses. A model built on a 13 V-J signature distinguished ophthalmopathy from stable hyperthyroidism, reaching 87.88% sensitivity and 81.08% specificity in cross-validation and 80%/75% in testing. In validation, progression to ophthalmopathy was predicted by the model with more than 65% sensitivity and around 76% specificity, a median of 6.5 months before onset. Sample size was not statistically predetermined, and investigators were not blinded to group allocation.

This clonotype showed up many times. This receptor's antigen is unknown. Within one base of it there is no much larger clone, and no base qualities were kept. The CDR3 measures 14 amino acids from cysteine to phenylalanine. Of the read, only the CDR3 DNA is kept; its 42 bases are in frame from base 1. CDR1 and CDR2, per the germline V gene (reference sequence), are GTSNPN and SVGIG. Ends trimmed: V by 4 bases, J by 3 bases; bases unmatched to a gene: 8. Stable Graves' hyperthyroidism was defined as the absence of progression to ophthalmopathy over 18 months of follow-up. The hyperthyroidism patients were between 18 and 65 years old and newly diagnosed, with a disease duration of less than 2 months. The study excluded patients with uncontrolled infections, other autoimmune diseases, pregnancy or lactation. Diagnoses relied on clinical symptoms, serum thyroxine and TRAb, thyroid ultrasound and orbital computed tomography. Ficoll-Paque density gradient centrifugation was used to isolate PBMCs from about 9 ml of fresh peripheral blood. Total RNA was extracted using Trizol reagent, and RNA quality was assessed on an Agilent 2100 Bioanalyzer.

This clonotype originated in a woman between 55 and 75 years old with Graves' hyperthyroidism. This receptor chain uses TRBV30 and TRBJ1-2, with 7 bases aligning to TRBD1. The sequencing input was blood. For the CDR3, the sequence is CAWNHRGGDYGYTF. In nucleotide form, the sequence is TGTGCCTGGAACCACAGGGGCGGCGACTATGGCTACACCTTC.